The 11 T cell receptor beta chains below were found in one sample sequenced in a study of blood T cell repertoires in COVID-19. Data came from immunoSEQ multiplex PCR; TCRdb stores just in-frame clones and leaves some out. The sample holds tens of thousands of clones, approximately 86% seen once. Sequenced input: peripheral blood. The receptors here all came from a woman aged 80 or over with COVID-19, enrolled during active disease.

The chain recombines TRBV27 with TRBJ1-5; TRBD1 agrees at 11 bases. In germline, CDR1 is MNHEY, CDR2 SMNVEV (reference sequence). The CDR3 is made up of 14 amino acids. The junction had 5 bases not matched to a gene; V was cut back by 8 bases and J by 5 bases. Written as DNA, the CDR3 is TGTGCCAGCGTGCCGGGACAGGGGGATCAGCCCCAGCATTTT. It yields the protein CASVPGQGDQPQHF.

In DNA, the CDR3 is TGTGCCAGCAGCCCCGGGACAGACTATCAGCCCCAGCATTTT. This gives the protein CASSPGTDYQPQHF. The chain employs TRBV7-2 and TRBJ1-5; 7 positions match TRBD1. V was clipped by 5 bases and J by 5 bases; unmatched bases: 6. CDR1 and CDR2 from the germline V gene are SGHTA and FQGNSA. There are 14 residues in the CDR3.

The chain joins TRBV11-3 to TRBJ2-3; the match to TRBD2 covers 8 bases. In germline, CDR1 is SGHNT, CDR2 YENEEA. This CDR3 spans 16 amino acids. Trimming removed 3 bases from V and 3 bases from J; junction bases left unmatched: 8. The CDR3 DNA sequence: TGTGCCAGCAGCTTCGGATTGACTAGCGAAACAGATACGCAGTATTTT. It specifies CASSFGLTSETDTQYF.

This clone was seen once. The chain is built from TRBV27 and TRBJ1-3, with 9 bases fitting TRBD1. The CDR3 is 14 residues long. Germline V gene lookup returns CDR1 MNHEY and CDR2 SMNVEV (reference sequence). V shed 8 bases, J shed 2 bases, and the junction held 4 bases outside the gene matches. Written as DNA, the CDR3 is TGTGCCAGCGGACAGGGGATTACTGGAAACACCATATATTTT. The encoded protein is CASGQGITGNTIYF.

The chain joins TRBV7-3 to TRBJ2-2, with D perhaps matching TRBD2 (6 bases). CDR1 SGHTA and CDR2 FQGTGA come from the germline V gene. The CDR3 has 14 residues. V was cut by 4 bases and J by 5 bases, with 11 bases left in between. The CDR3 sequence: CASSYDAGTGELFF. In DNA, the CDR3 is TGTGCCAGCAGCTATGACGCGGGGACCGGGGAGCTGTTTTTT.

The chain links TRBV18 to TRBJ1-2; perhaps TRBD1 as D (6 bases). This CDR3 comprises 18 residues. The germline CDR1 and CDR2 sequences are KGHSH and LQKENI. The V and J ends lost 2 bases and 0 bases respectively, with 19 bases between them. The CDR3 spells CASSPFAGEQGPNYGYTF. In nucleotides, the CDR3 is TGTGCCAGCTCACCATTTGCCGGGGAACAGGGACCTAACTATGGCTACACCTTC.

This clone was picked up a small number of times. The J gene is TRBJ1-5, the V gene TRBV18; TRBD1 matches at 7 bases. The CDR3 runs to 15 residues. V lost 2 bases and J lost 6; bases outside the gene matches: 7. Germline CDR1 KGHSH, CDR2 LQKENI. The CDR3 sequence: CASSPDGQVTQPQHF. The CDR3 coding sequence is TGTGCCAGCTCACCAGATGGACAGGTGACTCAGCCCCAGCATTTT.

The chain joins TRBV19 to TRBJ2-7; 9 nucleotides line up with TRBD2. This CDR3 has 15 amino acids. Germline CDR1 reads LNHDA; CDR2 reads SQIVND (reference sequence). With V trimmed by 9 bases and J by 1 base, 10 bases remained unmatched. This chain's CDR3 is CASSGSSGRSYEQYF. The CDR3 DNA follows: TGTGCCAGCAGTGGGTCCAGCGGGAGGTCCTACGAGCAGTACTTC.

The chain combines TRBV28 with TRBJ2-7; 8 bases are a match to TRBD1. Germline V CDR1 and CDR2: MDHEN, SYDVKM. V shed 6 bases and J 4 bases; nucleotides not matched to a gene: 11. This CDR3 comprises 15 residues. As DNA, the CDR3 is TGTGCCAGCAGCCCGACCCCCGACAGGGGTTACGAGCAGTACTTC. Translating it yields CASSPTPDRGYEQYF.

The J gene is TRBJ2-5, the V gene TRBV9, with D hard to call. Trimming removed 4 bases from V and 4 bases from J, with 14 bases in between. Germline V gives CDR1 SGDLS, CDR2 YYNGEE. The CDR3 spans 14 residues. CDR3 sequence: CASSPTGYRETQYF. The CDR3 nucleotides read TGTGCCAGCAGCCCAACGGGTTATAGAGAGACCCAGTACTTC. Using reference TRBV9 and TRBJ2-5 for the parts outside the CDR3, the full variable domain is DSGVTQTPKHLITATGQRVTLRCSPRSGDLSVYWYQQSLDQGLQFLIQYYNGEERAKGNILERFSAQQFPDLHSELNLSSLELGDSALYFCASSPTGYRETQYFGPGTRLLVL.

Only a few counts were recorded for this clone. The chain uses TRBV5-1 and TRBJ2-1; 7 bases are shared with TRBD2. V lost 3 bases and J lost 4; bases outside the gene matches: 4. CDR3 length: 14 amino acids. Germline V gives CDR1 SGHRS, CDR2 YFSETQ. The CDR3 is CASSSVRGYNEQFF. CDR3 DNA sequence: TGCGCCAGCAGCTCTGTGCGGGGGTACAATGAGCAGTTCTTC.